This TCR beta chain originates from a study of blood T cell repertoires in COVID-19. Study as a whole: Sites across the United States, Italy and Spain contributed samples from acute and convalescent COVID-19. The analysed material was cDNA or gDNA that came from T cells, B-cell-depleted T cells, or PBMCs.

In the original processing: Estimated nucleated cell counts came from reference gene primer amplification. Measured with immunoSEQ multiplex PCR; TCRdb has only the in-frame clones, and not every one. Clone size and the V and J calls come from that table; the DNA yielded D and trimming. Found here are approximately 260,000 clones, 90% of them singletons; the top ten hold roughly 3.9%. The origin of this receptor is a woman in her 40s with acute or convalescent COVID-19. The sequenced sample was peripheral blood.

The CDR3 region is CASSEGQGYGYTF. Written as DNA, the CDR3 is TGTGCCAGCAGTGAGGGTCAGGGCTATGGCTACACCTTC. The chain joins TRBV25-1 to TRBJ1-2, with a weak D call TRBD1 (5 bases). Germline loops: CDR1 MGHDK, CDR2 SYGVNS. The CDR3 has 13 residues. The V end lost 3 bases, the J end lost 4 bases, and 9 bases lay between the germline ends.